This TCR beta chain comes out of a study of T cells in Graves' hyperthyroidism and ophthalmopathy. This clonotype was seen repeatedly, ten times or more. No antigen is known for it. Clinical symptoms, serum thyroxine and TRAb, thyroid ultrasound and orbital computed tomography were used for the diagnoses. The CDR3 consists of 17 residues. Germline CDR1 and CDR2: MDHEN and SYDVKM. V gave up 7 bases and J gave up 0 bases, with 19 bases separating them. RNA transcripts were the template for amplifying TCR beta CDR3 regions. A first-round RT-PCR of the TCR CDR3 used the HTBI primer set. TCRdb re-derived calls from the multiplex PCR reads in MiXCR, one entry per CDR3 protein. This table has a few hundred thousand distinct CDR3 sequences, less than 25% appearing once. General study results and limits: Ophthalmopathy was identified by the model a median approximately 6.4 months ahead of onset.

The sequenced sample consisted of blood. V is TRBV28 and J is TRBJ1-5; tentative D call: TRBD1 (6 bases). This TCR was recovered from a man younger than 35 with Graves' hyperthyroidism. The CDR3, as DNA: TGTGCCAGCACCCTATCGTGGGACACTTATAGCAATCAGCCCCAGCATTTT. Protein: CASTLSWDTYSNQPQHF.